What follows describes a single T cell receptor beta chain. This specimen belongs to a study of T cell responses to AZD1222 COVID-19 vaccine. Repertoires were generated with immunoSEQ multiplex PCR, while TCRdb's copy carries only in-frame clones and drops some. The data contain 150,000 to 200,000 clones, about 90% of them singletons. V lost 3 bases to trimming and J lost 8 bases; unmatched junction nucleotides: 6. CDR3 length: 14 residues. CDR1 is DFQATT, CDR2 SNEGSKA, per germline (reference sequence). V usage is TRBV20-1 and J usage is TRBJ2-2, with 10 bases fitting TRBD1. This TCR derives from an adult who received the AZD1222 COVID-19 vaccine. The sample in question was peripheral blood, obtained 28 days after the second AZD1222 dose. This CDR3 is CSASDRGRGGELFF. The CDR3, as DNA: TGCAGTGCTAGTGACAGGGGGCGTGGGGGGGAGCTGTTTTTT.